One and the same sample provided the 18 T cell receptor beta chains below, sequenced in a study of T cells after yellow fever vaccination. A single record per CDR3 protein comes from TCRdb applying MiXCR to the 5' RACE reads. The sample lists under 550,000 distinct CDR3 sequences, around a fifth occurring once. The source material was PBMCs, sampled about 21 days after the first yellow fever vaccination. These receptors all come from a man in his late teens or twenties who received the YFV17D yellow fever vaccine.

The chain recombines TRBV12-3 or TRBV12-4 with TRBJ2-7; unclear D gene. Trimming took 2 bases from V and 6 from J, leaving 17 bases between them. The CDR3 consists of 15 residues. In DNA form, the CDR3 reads TGTGCCAGCAGTTTATCCTCGGGTCTTTTGGGCGAGCAGTACTTC. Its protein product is CASSLSSGLLGEQYF.

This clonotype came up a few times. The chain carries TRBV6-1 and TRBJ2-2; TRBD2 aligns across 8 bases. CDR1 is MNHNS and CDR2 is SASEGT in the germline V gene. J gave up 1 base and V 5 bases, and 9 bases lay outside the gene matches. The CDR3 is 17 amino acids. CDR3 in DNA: TGTGCCAGCAGTCCCTCTGGACTAGCAGAGAACACCGGGGAGCTGTTTTTT. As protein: CASSPSGLAENTGELFF.

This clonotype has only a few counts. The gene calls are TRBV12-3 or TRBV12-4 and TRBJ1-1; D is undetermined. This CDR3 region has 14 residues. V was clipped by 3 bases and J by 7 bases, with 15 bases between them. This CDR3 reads CASSFGERLREAFF. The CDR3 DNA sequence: TGTGCCAGCAGTTTCGGGGAGCGCCTTCGTGAAGCTTTCTTT.

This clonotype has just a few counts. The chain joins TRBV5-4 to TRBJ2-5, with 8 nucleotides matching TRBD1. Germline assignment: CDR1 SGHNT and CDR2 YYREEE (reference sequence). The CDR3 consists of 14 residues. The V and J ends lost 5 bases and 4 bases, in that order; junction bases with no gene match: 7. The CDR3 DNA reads TGTGCCAGCAGACGGACAGGGACGGGAGAGACCCAGTACTTC. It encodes CASRRTGTGETQYF. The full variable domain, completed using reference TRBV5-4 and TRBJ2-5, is ETGVTQSPTHLIKTRGQQVTLRCSSQSGHNTVSWYQQALGQGPQFIFQYYREEENGRGNFPPRFSGLQFPNYSSELNVNALELDDSALYLCASRRTGTGETQYFGPGTRLLVL.

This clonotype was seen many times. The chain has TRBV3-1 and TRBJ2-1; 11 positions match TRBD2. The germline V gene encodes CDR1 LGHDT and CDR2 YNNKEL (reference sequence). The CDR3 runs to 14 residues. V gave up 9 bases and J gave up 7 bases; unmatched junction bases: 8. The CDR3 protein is CASTVAGGLNEQFF. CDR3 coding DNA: TGTGCCAGTACCGTAGCGGGGGGGCTTAATGAGCAGTTCTTC.

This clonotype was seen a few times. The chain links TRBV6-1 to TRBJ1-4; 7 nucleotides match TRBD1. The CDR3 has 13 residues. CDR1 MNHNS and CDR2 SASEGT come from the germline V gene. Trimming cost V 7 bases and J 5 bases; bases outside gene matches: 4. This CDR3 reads CASIRQGNEKLFF. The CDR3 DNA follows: TGTGCCAGCATCCGACAGGGCAATGAAAAACTGTTTTTT.

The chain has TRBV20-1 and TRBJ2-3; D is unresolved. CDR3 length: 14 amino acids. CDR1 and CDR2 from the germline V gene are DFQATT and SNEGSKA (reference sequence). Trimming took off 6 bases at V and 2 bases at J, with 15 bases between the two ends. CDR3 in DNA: TGCAGTGCCCCCCCCTCTGGCGACACAGATACGCAGTATTTT. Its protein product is CSAPPSGDTDTQYF.

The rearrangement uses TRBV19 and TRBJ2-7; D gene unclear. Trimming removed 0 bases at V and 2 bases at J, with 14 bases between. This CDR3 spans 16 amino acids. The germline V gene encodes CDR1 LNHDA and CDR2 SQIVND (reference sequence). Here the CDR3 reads CASSIDRRSFTYEQYF. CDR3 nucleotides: TGTGCCAGTAGTATAGATCGGAGAAGCTTTACCTACGAGCAGTACTTC.

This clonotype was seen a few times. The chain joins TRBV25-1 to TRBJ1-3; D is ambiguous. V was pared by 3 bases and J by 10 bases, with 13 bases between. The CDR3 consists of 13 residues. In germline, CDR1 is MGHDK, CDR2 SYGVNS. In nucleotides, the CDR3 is TGTGCCAGCAGTGATCCCCCAGTTGCGACCATATATTTT. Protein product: CASSDPPVATIYF.

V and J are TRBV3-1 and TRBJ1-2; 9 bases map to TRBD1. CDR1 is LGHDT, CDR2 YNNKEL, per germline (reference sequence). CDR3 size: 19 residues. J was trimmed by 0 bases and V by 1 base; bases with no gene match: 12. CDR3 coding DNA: TGTGCCAGCAGCCAAGGTCCACTGTCCGGGACAGGGCCTAACTATGGCTACACCTTC. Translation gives CASSQGPLSGTGPNYGYTF.

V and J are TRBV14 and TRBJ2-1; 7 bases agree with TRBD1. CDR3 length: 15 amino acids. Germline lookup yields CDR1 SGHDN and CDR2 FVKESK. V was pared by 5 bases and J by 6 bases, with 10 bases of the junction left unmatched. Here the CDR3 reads CASSSTRTGSNEQFF. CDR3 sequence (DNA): TGTGCCAGCAGCTCCACGCGGACAGGATCCAATGAGCAGTTCTTC. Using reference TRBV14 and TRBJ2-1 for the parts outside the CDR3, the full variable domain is EAGVTQFPSHSVIEKGQTVTLRCDPISGHDNLYWYRRVMGKEIKFLLHFVKESKQDESGMPNNRFLAERTGGTYSTLKVQPAELEDSGVYFCASSSTRTGSNEQFFGPGTRLTVL.

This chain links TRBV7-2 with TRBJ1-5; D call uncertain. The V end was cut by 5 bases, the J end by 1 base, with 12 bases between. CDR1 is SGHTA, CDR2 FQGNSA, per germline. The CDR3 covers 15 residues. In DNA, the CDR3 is TGTGCCAGCAGCACAGTCGGGAGAAGCAATCAGCCCCAGCATTTT. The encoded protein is CASSTVGRSNQPQHF.

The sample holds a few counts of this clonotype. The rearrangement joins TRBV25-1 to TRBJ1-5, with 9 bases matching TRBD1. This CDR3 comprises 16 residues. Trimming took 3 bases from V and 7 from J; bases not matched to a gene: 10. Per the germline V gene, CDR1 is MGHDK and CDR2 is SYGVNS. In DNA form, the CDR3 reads TGTGCCAGCAGTGATTGGGGACAGGGTGGGGACCAGCCCCAGCATTTT. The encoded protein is CASSDWGQGGDQPQHF.

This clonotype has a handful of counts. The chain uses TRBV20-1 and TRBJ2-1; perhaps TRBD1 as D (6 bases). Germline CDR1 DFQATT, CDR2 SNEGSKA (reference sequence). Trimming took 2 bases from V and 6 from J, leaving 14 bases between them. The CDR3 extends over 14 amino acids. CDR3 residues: CSARLVQGGNEQFF. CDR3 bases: TGCAGTGCTAGACTGGTACAGGGTGGCAATGAGCAGTTCTTC.

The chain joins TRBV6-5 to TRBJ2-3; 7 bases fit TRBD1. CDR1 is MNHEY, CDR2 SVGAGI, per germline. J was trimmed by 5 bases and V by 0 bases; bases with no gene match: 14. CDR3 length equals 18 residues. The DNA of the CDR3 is TGTGCCAGCAGTTACTCGGGACAGATAACCCCTAAGGGAGATACGCAGTATTTT. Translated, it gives CASSYSGQITPKGDTQYF.

The CDR3 loop reads CASSPVGGWEAKNIQYF. CDR3 nucleotide sequence: TGTGCCAGCAGCCCAGTGGGGGGTTGGGAAGCCAAAAACATTCAGTACTTC. This chain connects TRBV7-9 to TRBJ2-4; possibly TRBD2 for D (6 bases). Trimming stripped 5 bases from V and 0 bases from J, with 17 bases between. This CDR3 spans 17 amino acids. Per the germline V gene, CDR1 is SEHNR and CDR2 is FQNEAQ (reference sequence).

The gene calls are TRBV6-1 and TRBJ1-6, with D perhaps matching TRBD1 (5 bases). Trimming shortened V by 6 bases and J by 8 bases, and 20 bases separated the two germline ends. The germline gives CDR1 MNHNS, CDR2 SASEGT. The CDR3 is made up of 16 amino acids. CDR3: CASSKGTPGGYSPLHF. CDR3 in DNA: TGTGCCAGCAGCAAAGGCACACCCGGGGGATATTCACCCCTCCACTTT.

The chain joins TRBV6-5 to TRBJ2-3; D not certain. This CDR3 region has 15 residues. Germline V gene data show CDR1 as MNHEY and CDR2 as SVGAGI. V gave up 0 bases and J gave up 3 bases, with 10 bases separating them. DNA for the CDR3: TGTGCCAGCAGTTACTCGAGCCAGCCAACAGATACGCAGTATTTT. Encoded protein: CASSYSSQPTDTQYF.